This TCR beta chain was observed in a study of blood T cells in healthy people across ages. Study-level background: Roughly one uniquely barcoded beta molecule per two T cells was captured.

Study results and caveats: Age brought a roughly linear fall in TCR beta diversity measured per million T cells.

This CDR3 is 15 amino acids long. Trimming left V 5 bases short and J 5 bases short, with 18 bases between. Germline-derived CDR1 and CDR2 are SGHAT and FQNNGV. With a J-beta primer mix and a sample-barcoded 5' primer, a second PCR ran about 7 to 11 cycles. Sequencing yielded, for each sample, at least 2.5 million paired-end reads carrying CDR3. TCRdb reprocessed the 5' RACE reads with MiXCR, giving one entry per CDR3 protein. The sample shows roughly 2 million distinct CDR3 sequences, about 50% of them seen only once. This clonotype appeared once. The antigen remains unidentified. Total RNA, at least 6 micrograms per sample, was extracted from PBMCs.

This receptor was obtained from a woman between 40 and 50 years old in good health. The chain has TRBV11-2 and TRBJ1-2, with a possible D match to TRBD1 (6 bases). Sequencing input: blood. The CDR3 protein is CASSDQQGGRYGYTF. CDR3 nucleotides: TGTGCCAGCAGCGACCAACAAGGGGGTCGATATGGCTACACCTTC.